Below are 21 T cell receptor beta chains sequenced from a single sample in a study of T cell changes during pregnancy in multiple sclerosis. TCRdb's table, derived via immunoSEQ multiplex PCR, lists solely in-frame clones and lacks some. The sample has some 46,000 clones; nearly 95% are singletons. The sample consisted of peripheral blood, taken in the third trimester of pregnancy. The receptors were sampled from a female donor with multiple sclerosis, enrolled in a pregnancy study.

This chain links TRBV19 with TRBJ2-2, with 9 nucleotides matching TRBD1. This CDR3 is built from 16 residues. In germline, CDR1 is LNHDA, CDR2 SQIVND (reference sequence). V lost 9 bases and J lost 5; bases outside the gene matches: 13. This CDR3 reads CASTPSDRGKTGELFF. The CDR3 DNA reads as TGTGCCAGCACCCCATCCGACAGGGGGAAAACCGGGGAGCTGTTTTTT. Using reference TRBV19 and TRBJ2-2 for the parts outside the CDR3, the full variable domain is DGGITQSPKYLFRKEGQNVTLSCEQNLNHDAMYWYRQDPGQGLRLIYYSQIVNDFQKGDIAEGYSVSREKKESFPLTVTSAQKNPTAFYLCASTPSDRGKTGELFFGEGSRLTVL.

CDR3 protein: CATSGRDRDTLTYEQYF. The CDR3 bases are TGTGCCACCAGCGGAAGGGACCGGGACACCTTAACCTACGAGCAGTACTTC. The rearrangement joins TRBV15 to TRBJ2-7, with a possible D match to TRBD1 (6 bases). The V gene's germline CDR1 is LNHNV and CDR2 YYDKDF (reference sequence). Trimming shortened V by 5 bases and J by 2 bases, and 22 bases separated the two germline ends. The CDR3 loop spans 17 amino acids.

The chain combines TRBV9 with TRBJ2-5; 11 nucleotides match TRBD2. Looked up from germline, CDR1 is SGDLS and CDR2 is YYNGEE. CDR3 length equals 17 residues. V shed 0 bases and J 2 bases; nucleotides not matched to a gene: 6. The CDR3 DNA sequence: TGTGCCAGCAGCGTAGCTACAACTAGCGGGAGACAAGAGACCCAGTACTTC. Amino acids: CASSVATTSGRQETQYF.

This clone was picked up one time. The chain links TRBV4-3 to TRBJ2-7, with 9 bases matching TRBD1. The CDR3 contains 16 residues. The ends lost 0 bases at V and 3 bases at J; junction bases unmatched: 6. Germline V CDR1 and CDR2: LGHNA, YSLEER. The CDR3 spells CASSQDETGGFYEQYF. In nucleotides, the CDR3 is TGCGCCAGCAGCCAAGATGAGACAGGGGGTTTCTACGAGCAGTACTTC.

The chain carries TRBV28 and TRBJ2-7, with 8 bases identical to TRBD2. V dropped 4 bases and J dropped 6; count of bases not matched to a gene: 14. In germline, CDR1 is MDHEN, CDR2 SYDVKM. The CDR3 runs 16 residues. The CDR3 DNA sequence: TGTGCCAGCAGTTCCCCCAGGGAGCGGGGGACGGGCGAGCAGTACTTC. It encodes CASSSPRERGTGEQYF. Complete variable domain (other parts from reference TRBV28 and TRBJ2-7): DVKVTQSSRYLVKRTGEKVFLECVQDMDHENMFWYRQDPGLGLRLIYFSYDVKMKEKGDIPEGYSVSREKKERFSLILESASTNQTSMYLCASSSPRERGTGEQYFGPGTRLTVT.

The genes are TRBV15 and TRBJ2-6; D perhaps matches TRBD2 (5 bases). Per the germline V gene, CDR1 is LNHNV and CDR2 is YYDKDF (reference sequence). This CDR3 region has 16 residues. V was trimmed by 3 bases and J by 1 base, leaving 10 bases between them. CDR3 sequence (DNA): TGTGCCACCAGCAGTGTTAGAGGGTCTGGGGCCAACGTCCTGACTTTC. It encodes CATSSVRGSGANVLTF. Drawing the rest from reference TRBV15 and TRBJ2-6, the complete variable domain is DAMVIQNPRYQVTQFGKPVTLSCSQTLNHNVMYWYQQKSSQAPKLLFHYYDKDFNNEADTPDNFQSRRPNTSFCFLDIRSPGLGDTAMYLCATSSVRGSGANVLTFGAGSRLTVL.

J is TRBJ2-1 and V is TRBV5-1; 8 nucleotides line up with TRBD2. The length of the CDR3 is 11 residues. The V and J ends lost 0 bases and 15 bases, in that order; junction bases with no gene match: 2. The germline V gene has CDR1 SGHRS and CDR2 YFSETQ. DNA of the CDR3: TGCGCCAGCAGCTTGGAGCGGGAGTGGTTCTTC. Protein sequence: CASSLEREWFF.

The rearrangement uses TRBV27 and TRBJ1-1; the D is unclear. Looked up from germline, CDR1 is MNHEY and CDR2 is SMNVEV (reference sequence). With 3 bases removed from V and 2 bases from J, the gap between germline ends came to 10 bases. CDR3 length equals 14 residues. In DNA, the CDR3 is TGTGCCAGCAGTTTGTCTCCGGGAAACACTGAAGCTTTCTTT. Encoded protein: CASSLSPGNTEAFF.

This sequence joins TRBV6-1 and TRBJ2-1, with 10 bases that match TRBD2. With 5 bases clipped from V and 3 bases from J, the junction kept 4 bases outside the gene matches. Germline CDR1 and CDR2: MNHNS and SASEGT. This CDR3 spans 15 amino acids. CDR3 residues: CASSRGLADYNEQFF. CDR3 nucleotides: TGTGCCAGCAGTCGAGGACTAGCGGACTACAATGAGCAGTTCTTC.

The chain couples TRBV25-1 to TRBJ1-1; TRBD1 is a possible D gene (6 bases). This CDR3 comprises 15 residues. Germline CDR1 reads MGHDK; CDR2 reads SYGVNS. The ends were cut back, 6 bases at V and 1 base at J, with 15 bases in the middle. The CDR3 sequence: CASSPDRPSNTEAFF. DNA for the CDR3: TGTGCCAGCAGCCCGGACAGACCATCGAACACTGAAGCTTTCTTT.

The J gene is TRBJ1-1, the V gene TRBV15; D remains unclear. Germline V gene lookup returns CDR1 LNHNV and CDR2 YYDKDF (reference sequence). The V end was cut by 0 bases, the J end by 6 bases, with 11 bases between. The CDR3 contains 14 residues. The CDR3 nucleotides read TGTGCCACCAGCAGAGATCTCGAACACCCTGAAGCTTTCTTT. This sequence encodes CATSRDLEHPEAFF.

The chain carries TRBV7-2 and TRBJ1-2; D unresolved. The CDR3 extends over 15 amino acids. V lost 5 bases and J lost 4, with 17 bases in between. CDR1 SGHTA and CDR2 FQGNSA come from the germline V gene. The CDR3: CASSTRGSIGYGYTF. DNA for the CDR3: TGTGCCAGCAGCACCAGAGGGAGTATCGGCTATGGCTACACCTTC.

The genes are TRBV7-8 and TRBJ2-7; 11 bases agree with TRBD2. J was trimmed by 2 bases and V by 5 bases; bases with no gene match: 8. This CDR3 spans 16 amino acids. Looked up from germline, CDR1 is SGHVS and CDR2 is FQNEAQ. The CDR3 protein is CASSIRPGLAAYEQYF. The DNA for the CDR3 is TGTGCCAGCAGCATTCGACCGGGACTAGCGGCCTACGAGCAGTACTTC.

The V gene is TRBV28, the J gene TRBJ1-2; D gene uncertain. CDR1 is MDHEN and CDR2 is SYDVKM in the germline V gene. V lost 4 bases and J lost 4, with 16 bases in between. The CDR3 length is 15 residues. CDR3: CASSSPRGGSYGYTF. The DNA for the CDR3 is TGTGCCAGCAGTTCACCCCGGGGAGGTTCCTATGGCTACACCTTC.

The sample holds one count of this clone. The rearrangement uses TRBV5-1 and TRBJ2-1, with D possibly matching TRBD2 (6 bases). This CDR3 spans 13 amino acids. V shed 0 bases and J shed 6 bases, with 7 bases lying between them. CDR1 is SGHRS and CDR2 is YFSETQ in the germline V gene. CDR3 residues: CASSLGRGNEQFF. DNA of the CDR3: TGCGCCAGCAGCTTGGGGCGGGGCAATGAGCAGTTCTTC.

This clone was recorded once. The rearrangement links TRBV29-1 to TRBJ2-1, with 9 nucleotides matching TRBD2. Germline-derived CDR1 and CDR2 are SQVTM and ANQGSEA. The CDR3 runs 14 residues. V shed 1 base, J shed 12 bases, and the junction held 10 bases outside the gene matches. The chain's CDR3 is CSVEVAGEASGQFF. DNA for the CDR3: TGCAGCGTTGAAGTAGCGGGAGAGGCCTCTGGGCAGTTCTTC.

The chain employs TRBV7-3 and TRBJ2-3; 9 bases map to TRBD2. Germline CDR1 is SGHTA and CDR2 is FQGTGA. With V trimmed by 1 base and J by 5 bases, 4 bases remained unmatched. The CDR3 runs 15 residues. CDR3 in DNA: TGTGCCAGCAGCTTAATAGCGGGAGAGATAGATACGCAGTATTTT. It encodes CASSLIAGEIDTQYF.

The rearrangement uses TRBV5-4 and TRBJ2-5; 8 bases are shared with TRBD2. The length of the CDR3 is 16 residues. Trimming took 4 bases from V and 3 from J; bases not matched to a gene: 11. Looked up from germline, CDR1 is SGHNT and CDR2 is YYREEE (reference sequence). CDR3 DNA: TGTGCCAGCAGCGCGAACCCGGGAGGGACCAAAGAGACCCAGTACTTC. Translating gives CASSANPGGTKETQYF.

The chain carries TRBV5-3 and TRBJ2-5, with TRBD2 matching 7 bases. TRBV5-3 is an ORF; its function is uncertain. The CDR3 totals 14 residues. With V trimmed by 4 bases and J by 5 bases, 8 bases remained unmatched. The CDR3 reads CARSIGLVWETQYF. In DNA form, the CDR3 reads TGTGCCAGAAGCATTGGACTAGTGTGGGAGACCCAGTACTTC.

The rearrangement joins TRBV28 to TRBJ2-7; a possible D gene is TRBD1 (5 bases). Germline loops: CDR1 MDHEN, CDR2 SYDVKM. The CDR3 totals 12 residues. V was cut by 6 bases and J by 5 bases, with 11 bases left in between. Here the CDR3 reads CASSVQVHEQYF. CDR3 sequence (DNA): TGTGCCAGCAGCGTACAGGTCCACGAGCAGTACTTC.

This clone has only one observation. The chain has TRBV6-5 and TRBJ1-3, with D unclear. The CDR3 length is 16 residues. CDR1 is MNHEY and CDR2 is SVGAGI in the germline V gene. V shed 0 bases and J shed 0 bases, with 9 bases lying between them. The CDR3 is CASSYSRSHSGNTIYF. DNA of the CDR3: TGTGCCAGCAGTTACTCCAGGTCGCACTCTGGAAACACCATATATTTT.